The rows below give T cell receptor beta chains drawn from one sample of a study of T cell responses to AZD1222 COVID-19 vaccine. Method: immunoSEQ multiplex PCR; TCRdb's copy keeps in-frame clones and lacks some. The top ten clones hold about 2.8% of a sample with 150,000 to 200,000 clones, approximately 90% of them seen once. Sequencing used peripheral blood, obtained on day 0 of AZD1222 vaccination. The receptors derive from an adult in good health. Each CDR3 is given with its conserved first and last residue. The D gene is left open where the match is weak. The size of a clone is reported for some rows only, either as once, few or many, or as a class for expanded clones.

V: TRBV27
J: TRBJ2-1
size: .
D: TRBD1
DNA: TGTGCCAGCAGCCAATACCCGGGACAGGGGAGGAATGAGCAGTTCTTC
CDR3: CASSQYPGQGRNEQFF

V: TRBV18
J: TRBJ2-1
size: .
D: TRBD2
DNA: TGTGCCAGCTCCCCCGGACTAGCGGGAGAAAATGAGCAGTTCTTC
CDR3: CASSPGLAGENEQFF

V: TRBV6-5
J: TRBJ2-2
size: .
D: .
DNA: TGTGCCAGCAGTTCAAACAGGAACACCGGGGAGCTGTTTTTT
CDR3: CASSSNRNTGELFF

V: TRBV2
J: TRBJ2-3
size: .
D: .
DNA: TGTGCCAGCAGTGAGGACCCACCCCCCGATACGCAGTATTTT
CDR3: CASSEDPPPDTQYF

V: TRBV3-1/TRBV3-2
J: TRBJ1-2
size: .
D: TRBD1
DNA: TGTGCCAGCAGCCAGAGGGGGCTTGATGGCTACACCTTC
CDR3: CASSQRGLDGYTF

V: TRBV6-1
J: TRBJ2-7
size: once
D: TRBD2
DNA: TGTGCCAGCAGTGAAAGGCGGGAGGGCCGGGGCGAGCAGTACTTC
CDR3: CASSERREGRGEQYF

V: TRBV3-1/TRBV3-2
J: TRBJ2-3
size: .
D: TRBD2
DNA: TGTGCCAGCAGCCAACCTAGCGGGAGCACAGATACGCAGTATTTT
CDR3: CASSQPSGSTDTQYF

V: TRBV23-1
J: TRBJ2-1
size: .
D: .
DNA: TGCGCCAGCAGTCTATGGGGGGGCCCCAGCTCCTACAATGAGCAGTTCTTC
CDR3: CASSLWGGPSSYNEQFF

V: TRBV29-1
J: TRBJ1-2
size: .
D: .
DNA: TGCAGCGTTGACGGGGGCGGCTATGGCTACACCTTC
CDR3: CSVDGGGYGYTF

V: TRBV7-9
J: TRBJ2-1
size: .
D: TRBD2
DNA: TGTGCCAGCCGACTAGCGGGTGGCAATGAGCAGTTCTTC
CDR3: CASRLAGGNEQFF

V: TRBV5-1
J: TRBJ2-7
size: .
D: .
DNA: TGCGCCAGCAGCTTGGAGGGGGGCACCTACGAGCAGTACTTC
CDR3: CASSLEGGTYEQYF

V: TRBV11-2
J: TRBJ2-7
size: once
D: .
DNA: TGTGCCAGCAGCTTAGGTACAGGCACCTACGAGCAGTACTTC
CDR3: CASSLGTGTYEQYF

V: TRBV12-5
J: TRBJ2-7
size: .
D: TRBD2
DNA: TGTGCTAGTGGTTTGGTTCTCAGCGGGAGGGACAACGAGCAGTACTTC
CDR3: CASGLVLSGRDNEQYF

V: TRBV6-1
J: TRBJ1-5
size: .
D: .
DNA: TGTGCCAGCAGTGAAGGAAGGGGCGGCAATCAGCCCCAGCATTTT
CDR3: CASSEGRGGNQPQHF

V: TRBV19
J: TRBJ1-1
size: .
D: .
DNA: TGTGCCAGTTGGGGGAACACTGAAGCTTTCTTT
CDR3: CASWGNTEAFF

V: TRBV27
J: TRBJ1-5
size: few
D: .
DNA: TGTGCCAGCAGTTTATGGGGTCAGCCCCAGCATTTT
CDR3: CASSLWGQPQHF

V: TRBV19
J: TRBJ2-1
size: .
D: TRBD2
DNA: TGTGCCAGTAGTATCGCGCTAGCGGCCTACAATGAGCAGTTCTTC
CDR3: CASSIALAAYNEQFF

V: TRBV7-9
J: TRBJ1-2
size: .
D: .
DNA: TGTGCCAGCAGCTTTATGATGGGACGTGGCTACACCTTC
CDR3: CASSFMMGRGYTF

V: TRBV14
J: TRBJ2-2
size: .
D: .
DNA: TGTGCCAGCAGCCAACTGGTCACCGGGGAGCTGTTTTTT
CDR3: CASSQLVTGELFF

V: TRBV9
J: TRBJ2-2
size: once
D: .
DNA: TGTGCCAGCAGCGTAGGACGGGAGAGCACCGGGGAGCTGTTTTTT
CDR3: CASSVGRESTGELFF

V: TRBV19
J: TRBJ2-7
size: .
D: .
DNA: TGTGCCAGTAGTATGGGGCCCGAGGCCTACGAGCAGTACTTC
CDR3: CASSMGPEAYEQYF

V: TRBV2
J: TRBJ2-3
size: .
D: TRBD2
DNA: TGTGCCAGCATTCCCGGGAGGGCCGCGTGGGGTAGCACAGATACGCAGTATTTT
CDR3: CASIPGRAAWGSTDTQYF

V: TRBV11-2
J: TRBJ1-2
size: .
D: .
DNA: TGTGCCAGCAGCCCCACAGGAAGCTATGGCTACACCTTC
CDR3: CASSPTGSYGYTF

V: TRBV11-2
J: TRBJ1-6
size: .
D: .
DNA: TGTGCCAGCAGCTTTGGGGGGGGCTGGGATTCACCCCTCCACTTT
CDR3: CASSFGGGWDSPLHF

V: TRBV3-1/TRBV3-2
J: TRBJ1-2
size: .
D: TRBD1
DNA: TGTGCCAGCCGGGACAGGGGGGCCTATGGCTACACCTTC
CDR3: CASRDRGAYGYTF

V: TRBV9
J: TRBJ1-1
size: .
D: .
DNA: TGTGCCAGCAGCGTAGTACGGAACACTGAAGCTTTCTTT
CDR3: CASSVVRNTEAFF

V: TRBV27
J: TRBJ1-5
size: once
D: .
DNA: TGTGCCAGCAGTTTGGTCAGGAGCAATCAGCCCCAGCATTTT
CDR3: CASSLVRSNQPQHF

V: TRBV5-6
J: TRBJ1-6
size: .
D: .
DNA: TGTGCCAGCAGCGGAGTGCGAGCGGGGGCGCAATCACCCCTCCACTTT
CDR3: CASSGVRAGAQSPLHF

V: TRBV18
J: TRBJ1-3
size: .
D: .
DNA: TGTGCCAGCTCACCGCCTGGACTGCAGCACTCTGGAAACACCATATATTTT
CDR3: CASSPPGLQHSGNTIYF

V: TRBV6-4
J: TRBJ1-1
size: .
D: TRBD1
DNA: TGTGCCAGCAGGGCCACGGGGACAGTTTCCAATGAAGCTTTCTTT
CDR3: CASRATGTVSNEAFF

V: TRBV19
J: TRBJ2-3
size: .
D: TRBD2
DNA: TGTGCCAGTAGTTTTCTAGCGGGGGCCGCCACAGATACGCAGTATTTT
CDR3: CASSFLAGAATDTQYF

V: TRBV7-2
J: TRBJ2-7
size: .
D: .
DNA: TGTGCCAGCAGCCCAGGCGGTAGCGCCTCCTACGAGCAGTACTTC
CDR3: CASSPGGSASYEQYF

V: TRBV11-2
J: TRBJ1-1
size: .
D: .
DNA: TGTGCCAGCAGCTTATCCCACATGAACACTGAAGCTTTCTTT
CDR3: CASSLSHMNTEAFF

V: TRBV19
J: TRBJ1-3
size: .
D: TRBD1
DNA: TGTGCCAGTACCTTATCAGGGGGAACCACGTCTGGAAACACCATATATTTT
CDR3: CASTLSGGTTSGNTIYF

V: TRBV14
J: TRBJ1-1
size: .
D: .
DNA: TGTGCCAGCAGCCAAGAAAAAGGGGACATCCGCATGAACACTGAAGCTTTCTTT
CDR3: CASSQEKGDIRMNTEAFF

V: TRBV11-3
J: TRBJ2-1
size: few
D: .
DNA: TGTGCCAGCAGAAAGGCCGGGAACAATGAGCAGTTCTTC
CDR3: CASRKAGNNEQFF

V: TRBV3-1/TRBV3-2
J: TRBJ2-7
size: once
D: TRBD2
DNA: TGTGCCAGCAGCACCCCGGGACTAGCTGGGGAACTCTACTACGAGCAGTACTTC
CDR3: CASSTPGLAGELYYEQYF

V: TRBV11-3
J: TRBJ1-1
size: .
D: .
DNA: TGTGCCAGCAGTATACAGCAGAACACTGAAGCTTTCTTT
CDR3: CASSIQQNTEAFF

V: TRBV19
J: TRBJ1-1
size: .
D: .
DNA: TGTGCCAGTAATAAGAACACTGAAGCTTTCTTT
CDR3: CASNKNTEAFF

V: TRBV5-4
J: TRBJ1-1
size: .
D: TRBD1
DNA: TGTGCCAGCAGTCCGGACAGGGTTACTGAAGCTTTCTTT
CDR3: CASSPDRVTEAFF

V: TRBV15
J: TRBJ1-6
size: .
D: .
DNA: TGTGCCACCAGCAGTCGCGACGGTTCACCCCTCCACTTT
CDR3: CATSSRDGSPLHF

V: TRBV19
J: TRBJ2-2
size: .
D: TRBD2
DNA: TGTGCCAGTAGTATCCTAGCGGTCGACACCGGGGAGCTGTTTTTT
CDR3: CASSILAVDTGELFF